This TCR beta chain was captured by sequencing in a study of CD8 T cells in ankylosing spondylitis. Notes on the study in general: Reportedly, significant enrichment of disease-linked clones occurred in matched ankylosing spondylitis synovial fluid. One TCR beta motif, made up of eight highly homologous variants, appeared characteristic of ankylosing spondylitis blood. There were earlier reports of some motif variants in reactive arthritis synovial fluid and blood.

Regarding this clonotype: Its antigen is undetermined.

This CDR3 comprises 12 residues. The germline V and J ends were trimmed by 2 bases and 6 bases, with 8 bases remaining between them. 5'-RACE, quantitative and with molecular barcodes, yielded the TCR beta libraries. TCRdb reanalysed the 5' RACE reads using MiXCR and keeps one entry per CDR3 protein. The sample has about 280,000 distinct CDR3 sequences, about 19% seen once. The sequenced material came from blood, either unsorted or a sorted T cell fraction (not recorded which). The chain is built from TRBV12-3 or TRBV12-4 and TRBJ2-7, with D uncertain. This clonotype originated in a male donor with ankylosing spondylitis or in good health (not recorded which). The CDR3 protein is CASSLTPGEQYV. CDR3 coding DNA: TGTGCCAGCAGTTTAACCCCGGGCGAGCAGTACGTC.